This T cell receptor (beta chain) was recovered during a study of blood T cells in healthy people across ages. The authors ran a second PCR of about 6 to 11 cycles using a sample-barcoded 5' primer and a J-beta primer mix. Each TCR beta cDNA got a 12-nucleotide random molecular identifier. Each CDR3 protein is one row after TCRdb ran MiXCR on the 5' RACE reads. The table includes about a million distinct CDR3 sequences, around two fifths detected once. PBMCs, at least 6.5 million per sample, were isolated. Extracted total RNA amounted to at least 6 micrograms for each sample. V gave up 5 bases and J gave up 6 bases, with 5 bases separating them. The CDR3 extends over 11 amino acids. Germline CDR1 SNHLY, CDR2 FYNNEI. General observations from the study: Estimated diversity across one million T cells was deemed an underestimate.

Note on this clonotype: What it recognizes is unknown.

The sequenced sample was blood. The chain is built from TRBV2 and TRBJ2-4; D gene ambiguous. The origin of this receptor is a man aged 18 to 35 in good health. The CDR3 coding sequence is TGTGCCAGCAGTATATTAAACATTCAGTACTTC. Protein product: CASSILNIQYF.